This TCR beta chain emerged from a study of neoadjuvant nivolumab and ipilimumab in lung cancer. Across the study: Nivolumab 3 mg/kg was given days 1, 15 and 29, plus ipilimumab 1 mg/kg day 1 in combination.

Study-wide findings and caveats: Resected-tumor TCR richness correlated positively with pretherapy blood richness. A small number of samples were TCR sequenced.

Clones were read by immunoSEQ multiplex PCR, and TCRdb kept only the in-frame ones, dropping some. The sample records 8,000 to 10,000 clones, 70% to 80% being singletons. The V gene lost 3 bases and the J gene lost 0 bases, with 14 bases spanning the gap. Germline CDR1 and CDR2: GTSNPN and SVGIG (reference sequence). The CDR3 has 15 residues. This clone was seen a handful of times. Its specificity is unknown. Material: tumor tissue, obtained after neoadjuvant nivolumab, alone or with ipilimumab, at or shortly before surgery. This TCR derives from an adult with non-small cell lung cancer. V and J are TRBV30 and TRBJ1-2; D call uncertain. The CDR3 DNA reads TGTGCCTGGAGGTCTGTCGGGAAGGCTAACTATGGCTACACCTTC. It translates to CAWRSVGKANYGYTF. The full variable domain, with the rest looked up from reference TRBV30 and TRBJ1-2, is SQTIHQWPATLVQPVGSPLSLECTVEGTSNPNLYWYRQAAGRGLQLLFYSVGIGQISSEVPQNLSASRPQDRQFILSSKKLLLSDSGFYLCAWRSVGKANYGYTFGSGTRLTVV.